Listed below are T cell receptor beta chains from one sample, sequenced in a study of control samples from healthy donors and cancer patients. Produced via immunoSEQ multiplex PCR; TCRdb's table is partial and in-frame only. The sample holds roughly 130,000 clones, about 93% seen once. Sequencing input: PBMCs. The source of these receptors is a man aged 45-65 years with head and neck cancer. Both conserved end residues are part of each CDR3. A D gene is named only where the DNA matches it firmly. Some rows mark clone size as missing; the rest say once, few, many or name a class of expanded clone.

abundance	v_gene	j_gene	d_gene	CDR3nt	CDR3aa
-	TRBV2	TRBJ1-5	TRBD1	TGTGCCACACAGGGGGAACCTAGCAATCAGCCCCAGCATTTT	CATQGEPSNQPQHF
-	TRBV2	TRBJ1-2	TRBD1	TGTGCCAGCAGATTGGACAGGGAGACCTTC	CASRLDRETF
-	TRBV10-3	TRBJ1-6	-	TGTGCCATCAGTGTTGGGGTGGGGAATTCACCCCTCCACTTT	CAISVGVGNSPLHF
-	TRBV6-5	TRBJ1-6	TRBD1	TGTGCCAGCAGTTACTTGACAGGGTTGGGATCACCCCTCCACTTT	CASSYLTGLGSPLHF
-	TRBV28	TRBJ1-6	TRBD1	TGTGCCAGCAGTTTCGACAGGGCGAGCGCCTATAATTCACCCCTCCACTTT	CASSFDRASAYNSPLHF
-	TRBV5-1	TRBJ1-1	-	TGCGCCAGCAGCTTCGGCCTTAAGCGGGGGACTGAAGCTTTCTTT	CASSFGLKRGTEAFF
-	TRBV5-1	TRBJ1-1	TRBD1	TGCGCCAGCAGCTTGGTTGCAGGGGGCATGATGAACACTGAAGCTTTCTTT	CASSLVAGGMMNTEAFF
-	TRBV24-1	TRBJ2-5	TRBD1	TGTGCCAGTAGGTGTGAGGGGGCGACCGTGGAGACCCAGTACTTC	CASRCEGATVETQYF
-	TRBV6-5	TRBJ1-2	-	TGTGCCAGCAGTTACGGCTCGGAGGGAGGAGGCTACACCTTC	CASSYGSEGGGYTF
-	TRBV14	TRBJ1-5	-	TGTGCCAGCAGCCAAGATAGGGGTTCCCCCCAGCATTTT	CASSQDRGSPQHF
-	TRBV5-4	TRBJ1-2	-	TGTGCCAGCAGCTTGGGACAGAACTATGGCTACACCTTC	CASSLGQNYGYTF
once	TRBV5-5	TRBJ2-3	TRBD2	TGTGCCAGCAGCTGGGATGAAGCTGGCGGGGGTGGCACAGATACGCAGTATTTT	CASSWDEAGGGGTDTQYF
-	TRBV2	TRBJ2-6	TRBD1	TGTGCCAGCAGTTCCGCCCCGGGACAGGGGGCTTATGGGGCCAACGTCCTGACTTTC	CASSSAPGQGAYGANVLTF
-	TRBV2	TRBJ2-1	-	TGTGCCAGCAGTGTAACACCGGGGCTCCCTATCTTC	CASSVTPGLPIF
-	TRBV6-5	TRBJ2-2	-	TGTGCCAGCAGGTACCTAACAGGGACCGGGGAGCTGTTTTTT	CASRYLTGTGELFF
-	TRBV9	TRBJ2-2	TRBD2	TGTGCCAGCAGCGGCGGACTAGCGAACACCGGGGAGCTGTTTTTT	CASSGGLANTGELFF
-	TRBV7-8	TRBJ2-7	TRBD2	TGTGCCAGCAGCCCTGGTCGAGCGGGGGACGAGCAGTACTTC	CASSPGRAGDEQYF
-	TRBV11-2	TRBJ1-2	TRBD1	TGTGCCAGCAGCGCATTCCGGGGGGACAGGGGCTATGGCTACACCTTC	CASSAFRGDRGYGYTF
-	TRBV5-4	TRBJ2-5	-	TGTGCCAGCAGCTTGGACGGGGAGACCCAGTACTTC	CASSLDGETQYF
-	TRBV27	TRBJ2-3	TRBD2	TGTGCCAGCAGTTTATCCCCTAGCGGATACACAGATACGCAGTATTTT	CASSLSPSGYTDTQYF
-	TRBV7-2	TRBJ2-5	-	TGTGCCAGCAGCTTAGCGTTCGTGGCTAGAGGCGAGACCCAGTACTTC	CASSLAFVARGETQYF
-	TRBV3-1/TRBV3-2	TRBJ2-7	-	TGTGCCAGCACCACCAGCCGGTGGGGCAACGAGCAGTACTTC	CASTTSRWGNEQYF
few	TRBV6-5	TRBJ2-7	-	TGTGCCAGCAGTTACTCGGACAAGTCCTACGAGCAGTACTTC	CASSYSDKSYEQYF
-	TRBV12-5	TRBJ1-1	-	TGTGCTAGTGGTTTGACTACAGGGCTGGATGAAGCTTTCTTT	CASGLTTGLDEAFF
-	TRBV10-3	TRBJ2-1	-	TGTGCCATCAGTGAGTCGGCCAGCGGGCTCAGCTCCTACAATGAGCAGTTCTTC	CAISESASGLSSYNEQFF
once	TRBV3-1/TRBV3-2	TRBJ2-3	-	TGTGCCAGCAGCCAAGTAGGAGGGAGGAGGGGCCGGCACACGCAGTATTTT	CASSQVGGRRGRHTQYF
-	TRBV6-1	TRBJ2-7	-	TGTGCCAGCAGTGAAGTCAGGGACTACGAGCAGTACTTC	CASSEVRDYEQYF
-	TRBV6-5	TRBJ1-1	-	TGTGCCAGCAGTTCCGGGCCAGTCGCCGGGGCCACTGAAGCTTTCTTT	CASSSGPVAGATEAFF
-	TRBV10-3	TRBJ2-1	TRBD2	TGTGCCATCAGTGGGGGGACTAGCACGCATGAGCAGTTCTTC	CAISGGTSTHEQFF
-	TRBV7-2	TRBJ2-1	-	TGTGCCAGCAGCTTACGGGAAACCAAACAGTTCTTC	CASSLRETKQFF
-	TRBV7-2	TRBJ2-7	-	TGTGCCAGCAGCTTCAGTTCCCAGTCCTACGAGCAGTACTTC	CASSFSSQSYEQYF
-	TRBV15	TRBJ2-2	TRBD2	TGTGCCACCAGCAGAAAGCGGGGAGGTCTCGCCGGGGAGCTGTTTTTT	CATSRKRGGLAGELFF
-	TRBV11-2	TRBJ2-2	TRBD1	TGTGCCAGCAGCTTAGATACCGGGACAGGGAAGACCGGGGAGCTGTTTTTT	CASSLDTGTGKTGELFF
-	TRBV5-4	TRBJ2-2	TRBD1	TGTGCCAGCAGCTCTGGACAGGGCAACACCGGGGAGCTGTTTTTT	CASSSGQGNTGELFF
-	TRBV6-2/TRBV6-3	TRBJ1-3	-	TGTGTCAGCAGTTACGTCGGCAGGGCCGGAGGAGGAAACACCATATATTTT	CVSSYVGRAGGGNTIYF
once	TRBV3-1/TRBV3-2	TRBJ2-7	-	TGTGCCAGCAGCCAAGGGGGGGCGCAGTACTTC	CASSQGGAQYF
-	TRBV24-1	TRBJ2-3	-	TGTGCCACCAGTTCTGAAAGGGCGGACGCTACGCAGTATTTT	CATSSERADATQYF
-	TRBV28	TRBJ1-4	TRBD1	TGTGCCAGCAGTGCGCCCCCTGGACAGGGTGGAAAAAAACTGTTTTTT	CASSAPPGQGGKKLFF
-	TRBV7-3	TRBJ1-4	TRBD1	TGTGCCAGCAGCCTCACAGGGGGGACTAATGAAAAACTGTTTTTT	CASSLTGGTNEKLFF
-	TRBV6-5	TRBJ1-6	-	TGTGCCAGCAGTCCAGGGTATTTGCCTAATTCACCCCTCCACTTT	CASSPGYLPNSPLHF